This entry lists 9 T cell receptor beta chains sequenced from one sample in a study of shared clonotypes between healthy human individuals. Some clones are missing from TCRdb's copy, which holds only in-frame ones; the method was immunoSEQ multiplex PCR. The sample consists of about 2 million clones, around 95% of them appearing once. Sequencing input: naive CD4+ T cells sorted from blood. Subset described: CD45RA+ positively selected. Source of these receptors: a man between 18 and 35 years old in good health.

The chain employs TRBV5-6 and TRBJ1-2, with no clear D. Trimming pared 0 bases from V and 4 bases from J, leaving 19 bases between. The V gene's germline CDR1 is SGHDT and CDR2 YYEEEE. The CDR3 contains 17 residues. The CDR3 bases are TGTGCCAGCAGCTTGGAACTTTCTATGACCTTGGGCTATGGCTACACCTTC. It codes for CASSLELSMTLGYGYTF. Variable domain in full (rest from reference TRBV5-6 and TRBJ1-2): DAGVTQSPTHLIKTRGQQVTLRCSPKSGHDTVSWYQQALGQGPQFIFQYYEEEERQRGNFPDRFSGHQFPNYSSELNVNALLLGDSALYLCASSLELSMTLGYGYTFGSGTRLTVV.

V is TRBV11-2 and J is TRBJ1-1, with D unclear. Looked up from germline, CDR1 is SGHAT and CDR2 is FQNNGV. Trimming cost V 6 bases and J 0 bases, with 17 bases left between them. The CDR3 sequence is 16 residues long. The chain's CDR3 is CASRSNHLLMNTEAFF. The CDR3 DNA reads as TGTGCCAGCAGATCGAACCACCTCCTGATGAACACTGAAGCTTTCTTT.

The chain recombines TRBV28 with TRBJ1-2, with D uncertain. Between the trimmed V and J ends, which lost 6 bases and 1 base, there was a span of 9 bases. Germline V lookup: CDR1 MDHEN, CDR2 SYDVKM. CDR3 length: 13 amino acids. The CDR3 loop reads CASRLRNNYGYTF. The CDR3 DNA reads as TGTGCCAGCAGGTTGAGGAATAACTATGGCTACACCTTC.

V usage is TRBV6-1 and J usage is TRBJ1-1; 8 nucleotides agree with TRBD1. The V segment lost 5 bases and the J segment 6 bases; nucleotides outside the gene matches: 2. The CDR3 is 12 residues long. CDR1 is MNHNS and CDR2 is SASEGT in the germline V gene. The CDR3 DNA is TGTGCCAGCAGTTTACAGGGGGCTGAAGCTTTCTTT. Residues: CASSLQGAEAFF.

J is TRBJ1-2 and V is TRBV6-5; no clear D. Trimming cost V 6 bases and J 7 bases, with 15 bases left between them. The CDR3 consists of 13 residues. The germline gives CDR1 MNHEY, CDR2 SVGAGI. The CDR3 bases are TGTGCCAGCAGCCTAACCGGTGTTAGTGGCTACACCTTC. Amino acid sequence: CASSLTGVSGYTF.

This sequence joins TRBV2 and TRBJ2-1, with D possibly being TRBD1 (6 bases). The germline V and J ends were trimmed by 7 bases and 9 bases, with 13 bases remaining between them. Germline V gene lookup returns CDR1 SNHLY and CDR2 FYNNEI. The CDR3 has 12 amino acids. CDR3 nucleotides: TGTGCCAGCACCTTAGGGGGTTCTGAGCAGTTCTTC. This translates into CASTLGGSEQFF.

This clone was recorded once. Being one base from a much bigger clone, this may be a read error. The genes are TRBV28 and TRBJ1-2; no clear D gene. Trimming stripped 8 bases from V and 8 bases from J, with 12 bases between. From germline, CDR1 is MDHEN and CDR2 SYDVKM. This CDR3 has 11 residues. The CDR3 DNA is TGTGCCAGCCGCCGCCGGGCCGGCTACACCTTC. Translating gives CASRRRAGYTF.

The gene calls are TRBV6-5 and TRBJ2-1; no clear D gene. The CDR3 has 11 amino acids. V was trimmed by 3 bases and J by 11 bases, leaving 8 bases between them. Germline V gives CDR1 MNHEY, CDR2 SVGAGI. CDR3: CASSYMAKQFF. The CDR3 nucleotides read TGTGCCAGCAGTTATATGGCCAAGCAGTTCTTC.

The chain joins TRBV19 to TRBJ2-1; 7 nucleotides agree with TRBD2. In germline, CDR1 is LNHDA, CDR2 SQIVND (reference sequence). J lost 8 bases, V lost 10 bases, and 8 bases had no gene match. This CDR3 contains 12 residues. The CDR3 DNA is TGTGCCACCAAGTGGGAGGGCCATGAGCAGTTCTTC. This gives the protein CATKWEGHEQFF.